These 7 T cell receptor beta chains came from one sample sequenced in a study of T cells after yellow fever vaccination. TCRdb reprocessed the 5' RACE reads with MiXCR, giving one entry per CDR3 protein. The table records roughly 520,000 distinct CDR3 sequences, just over 20% of them present only once. Material: PBMCs, obtained 20 to 25 days after the first yellow fever vaccination. Every receptor here comes from a man aged 18 to 29 who received the YFV17D yellow fever vaccine.

A few counts support this clonotype. The chain is built from TRBV4-1 and TRBJ2-1; 9 nucleotides line up with TRBD2. Losses at the gene ends were 6 bases for V and 9 bases for J; bases not matched to a gene: 18. This CDR3 has 17 residues. From germline, CDR1 is MGHRA and CDR2 YSYEKL. In DNA form, the CDR3 reads TGCGCCAGCAGTCCGACTGTTAGAGCGGGGGGATATAGTGAGCAGTTCTTC. Translation: CASSPTVRAGGYSEQFF.

The CDR3 DNA follows: TGTGCCAGCAGAAGAACAGGTGGACCCGGGGAGCTGTTTTTT. Translating it yields CASRRTGGPGELFF. The chain couples TRBV13 to TRBJ2-2; a possible D gene is TRBD1 (5 bases). Trimming cost V 6 bases and J 6 bases, with 14 bases left between them. From germline, CDR1 is PRHDT and CDR2 FYEKMQ (reference sequence). This CDR3 contains 14 residues.

This clonotype was seen only a few times. The J gene is TRBJ1-2, the V gene TRBV7-3; D is undetermined. This CDR3 is built from 15 residues. V lost 5 bases and J lost 4, with 17 bases in between. The germline V gene has CDR1 SGHTA and CDR2 FQGTGA. CDR3 in DNA: TGTGCCAGCAGCCAAGGCGGACCGCCAAGCTATGGCTACACCTTC. Its translation: CASSQGGPPSYGYTF.

The chain combines TRBV10-3 with TRBJ2-7; TRBD2 matches 9 bases. V trimming: 2 bases; J trimming: 6 bases; junction bases outside the gene matches: 5. The CDR3 sequence is 14 residues long. Germline V lookup: CDR1 ENHRY, CDR2 SYGVKD. The DNA of the CDR3 is TGTGCCATCAGTGAGGCGGGCGGGGGGGCCGAGCAGTACGTC. As protein: CAISEAGGGAEQYV.

The chain joins TRBV12-3 or TRBV12-4 to TRBJ2-7, with 8 bases matching TRBD2. After removal of 6 bases from V and 7 bases from J, the junction contained 11 bases not matched to a gene. This CDR3 contains 14 residues. CDR3 residues: CASSLGLGVREQYF. CDR3 nucleotides: TGTGCCAGCAGCCTGGGACTAGGAGTGCGAGAGCAGTACTTC.

This clonotype was detected only a few times. CDR3: CSEKRGGSYNEQFF. CDR3 nucleotide sequence: TGCAGTGAGAAGCGGGGGGGCTCCTACAATGAGCAGTTCTTC. The rearrangement uses TRBV20-1 and TRBJ2-1, with TRBD2 matching 10 bases. The CDR3 contains 14 residues. Germline V lookup: CDR1 DFQATT, CDR2 SNEGSKA (reference sequence). The trim removed 7 bases at V and 0 bases at J, leaving 3 bases unmatched.

This chain links TRBV13 with TRBJ2-7; 7 nucleotides line up with TRBD1. This CDR3 has 16 amino acids. J gave up 4 bases and V 5 bases, and 14 bases lay outside the gene matches. Germline-derived CDR1 and CDR2 are PRHDT and FYEKMQ (reference sequence). CDR3 nucleotides: TGTGCCAGCAGCACAACCTCCGGGACAGAACCTTACGAGCAGTACTTC. This codes for CASSTTSGTEPYEQYF.